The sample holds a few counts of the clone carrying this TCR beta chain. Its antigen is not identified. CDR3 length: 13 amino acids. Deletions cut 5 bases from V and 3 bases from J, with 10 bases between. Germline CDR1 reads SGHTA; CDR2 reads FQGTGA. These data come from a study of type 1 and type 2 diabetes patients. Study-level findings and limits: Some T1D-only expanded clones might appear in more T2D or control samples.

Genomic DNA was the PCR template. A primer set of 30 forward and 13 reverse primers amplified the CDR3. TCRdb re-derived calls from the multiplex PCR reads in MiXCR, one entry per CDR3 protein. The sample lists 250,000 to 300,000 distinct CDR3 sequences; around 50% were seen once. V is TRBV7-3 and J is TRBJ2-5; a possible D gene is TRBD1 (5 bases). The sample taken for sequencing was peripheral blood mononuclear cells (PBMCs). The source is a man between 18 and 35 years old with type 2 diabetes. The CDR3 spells CASSLNRKETQYF. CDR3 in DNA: TGTGCCAGCAGCCTTAACAGGAAAGAGACCCAGTACTTC.